The present T cell receptor beta chain was sequenced within a study of response to subunit inactivated influenza vaccine. TCRdb re-called the RT-PCR reads with MiXCR, one entry per CDR3 protein. The sample carries under 550,000 distinct CDR3 sequences, 6.5% to 8% recorded once. Study outcomes and limitations: The study's authors posited that every seasonal influenza vaccination enlists few new T cells.

V dropped 4 bases and J dropped 7; count of bases not matched to a gene: 11. The germline V gene has CDR1 MGHRA and CDR2 YSYEKL. The CDR3 totals 15 residues. With respect to this clonotype: Its specificity is unknown.

This sequence joins TRBV4-1 and TRBJ1-2; 8 nucleotides agree with TRBD1. Here the sequenced sample was PBMCs from blood, taken about 24 months after vaccination. The TCR comes from a man between 50 and 69 years old who received an inactivated influenza vaccine. DNA of the CDR3: TGCGCCAGCAGCCTCTCGAAGGCACAGGGGGTTGGCTACACCTTC. As protein: CASSLSKAQGVGYTF.